This is a list of T cell receptor beta chains from one sample in a study of identical twins. Each CDR3 protein is one row after TCRdb ran MiXCR on the 5' RACE reads. The table includes hundreds of thousands of distinct CDR3 sequences, roughly a quarter detected once. These data also formed part of another study, on T cells expressing NK-cell markers.

Input material: CD4+ T cells sorted from blood. These receptors all stem from a woman younger than 30 in good health. Both conserved end residues are part of each CDR3. A D gene is named only where the DNA matches it firmly. Expanded clones get a size class; other rows say once, few or many, or leave the size out.

J gene	clone size	D gene	V gene	CDR3 DNA	CDR3 protein
TRBJ2-3	few	.	TRBV29-1	TGCAGCGCTCAAGGCGGGGCCACAGATACGCAGTATTTT	CSAQGGATDTQYF
TRBJ1-1	few	.	TRBV6-5	TGTGCCAGCAACAACTTGGGGAGGGACGCTTTCTTT	CASNNLGRDAFF
TRBJ2-2	few	TRBD2	TRBV4-3	TGCGCCAGCAGCCAAGAGGGGGGGAAAAACACCGGGGAGCTGTTTTTT	CASSQEGGKNTGELFF
TRBJ2-7	.	.	TRBV7-2	TGTGCCAGCAGCGAACAGGGGAGGGTCAGACGTGGGCAGTACTTC	CASSEQGRVRRGQYF
TRBJ2-7	.	TRBD2	TRBV5-1	TGCGCCAGCAGCTTCACCGGGACTAGCGGGACCTACGAGCAGTACTTC	CASSFTGTSGTYEQYF
TRBJ1-5	few	.	TRBV6-2/TRBV6-3	TGTGCCAGAGGACAGTCCTCGTTCCCACCTCATCAGCCCCAGCATTTT	CARGQSSFPPHQPQHF
TRBJ2-1	many	.	TRBV12-3/TRBV12-4	TGTGCCAGCAGTCCCGGTATGGGTCTGGGGACAAATGAGCAGTTCTTC	CASSPGMGLGTNEQFF
TRBJ2-7	many	TRBD1	TRBV5-1	TGCGCCAGCAGCTCAGGGGGCCTCCTCTCTAACGAGCAGTACTTC	CASSSGGLLSNEQYF
TRBJ2-5	.	.	TRBV20-1	TGCAGTGCTAGTCATGAGGAGGAGACCCAGTACTTC	CSASHEEETQYF
TRBJ2-2	.	.	TRBV7-2	TGTGCCAGCAGCTTAGAAAATGGGGTAACCGGGGAGCTGTTTTTT	CASSLENGVTGELFF
TRBJ2-7	.	.	TRBV10-3	TGTGCCATCAGTGAGTCTAGGGATATCGGGCAGTACTTC	CAISESRDIGQYF
TRBJ1-4	.	.	TRBV20-1	TGCAGTGGGCGGCGACTGCATAATGAAAAACTGTTTTTT	CSGRRLHNEKLFF
TRBJ2-7	few	TRBD1	TRBV12-3/TRBV12-4	TGTGCCAGCAGTCCCCCATTGGACAGGAACGAGCAGTACTTC	CASSPPLDRNEQYF
TRBJ1-3	few	.	TRBV6-1	TGTGCCAGCAGCGCCGGACCGAGAAACACCATATATTTT	CASSAGPRNTIYF
TRBJ2-1	many	.	TRBV9	TGTGCCAGCAGCGCCCGGGACAACCCTACATTGGATGAGCAGTTCTTC	CASSARDNPTLDEQFF
TRBJ2-7	.	.	TRBV18	TGTGCCAGCTCCCCGGGGTCGGCCTTGGGATTATCCTACGAGCAGTACTTC	CASSPGSALGLSYEQYF
TRBJ2-3	few	TRBD2	TRBV29-1	TGCAGCGTTGCCCCTAGCGGGGGCCCTAGCACAGATACGCAGTATTTT	CSVAPSGGPSTDTQYF
TRBJ2-7	.	.	TRBV5-1	TGCGCCAGCGGCGACAGTCCTACCTACGAGCAGTACTTC	CASGDSPTYEQYF
TRBJ2-2	few	.	TRBV9	TGTGCCAGCAGCGTAGAAGGAGTGAGCACCGGGGAGCTGTTTTTT	CASSVEGVSTGELFF
TRBJ2-5	.	.	TRBV20-1	TGCAGTGCCCTTAGACTTACGGAGACCCAGTACTTC	CSALRLTETQYF
TRBJ1-2	.	.	TRBV7-2	TGTGCCAGCAGCCCCGATTGGTCGGCCTATGGCTACACCTTC	CASSPDWSAYGYTF
TRBJ2-2	.	.	TRBV7-2	TGTGCCAGCAGCAATAGTGGGTCGGGGGCGTGGGAGCTGTTTTTT	CASSNSGSGAWELFF
TRBJ1-4	few	TRBD1	TRBV15	TGTGCCACCAGCAGAGGGGACAGGGGTTGGGGAGATGAAAAACTGTTTTTT	CATSRGDRGWGDEKLFF
TRBJ2-3	.	TRBD2	TRBV4-2	TGTGCCAGCAGCCAAGATAACGCGGGGGGCGGGTTGGATACGCAGTATTTT	CASSQDNAGGGLDTQYF
TRBJ1-1	once	.	TRBV5-1	TGCGCCAGCAGCTTGTTCTCCGGGCGGGCTTTCTTT	CASSLFSGRAFF
TRBJ2-1	.	TRBD2	TRBV5-1	TGCGCCAGCAGCCGGACTTCTACGGGGGGATATGAGCAGTTCTTC	CASSRTSTGGYEQFF
TRBJ1-5	.	.	TRBV6-1	TGTGCCAGCAGGAGGAAAGGAGATAGCAATCAGCCCCAGCATTTT	CASRRKGDSNQPQHF
TRBJ1-5	.	.	TRBV2	TGTGCCAGCAGTGAGGGGGGCCAAGCCCAGCATTTT	CASSEGGQAQHF
TRBJ1-1	.	.	TRBV3-1	TGTGCCAGCAGCCGAGAACAGACGAACACTGAAGCTTTCTTT	CASSREQTNTEAFF
TRBJ2-1	.	TRBD1	TRBV5-1	TGCGCCAGCAGCTTGGAATTAGGGGGCCCACCCCATCTCTCCTACAATGAGCAGTTCTTC	CASSLELGGPPHLSYNEQFF
TRBJ2-3	.	TRBD1	TRBV20-1	TGCAGTGCCCGCCGCGCTGGGACAGCTAGCACAGATACGCAGTATTTT	CSARRAGTASTDTQYF
TRBJ2-5	.	.	TRBV27	TGTGCCAGCAGTTTGAAGGAGCGAGAGACCCAGTACTTC	CASSLKERETQYF
TRBJ2-6	.	TRBD2	TRBV20-1	TGCAGTGCTAGAGGGACTAGCGCTGGGGCCAACGTCCTGACTTTC	CSARGTSAGANVLTF
TRBJ2-7	few	TRBD1	TRBV12-3/TRBV12-4	TGTGCCAGCGGACAGGGAGCCTACGAGCAGTACTTC	CASGQGAYEQYF
TRBJ1-1	.	.	TRBV12-3/TRBV12-4	TGTGCCAGCAGCTCAGACGGACGAACTGTGTCTGAAGCTTTCTTT	CASSSDGRTVSEAFF
TRBJ2-7	.	.	TRBV7-2	TGTGCCAGCAGCCTCCGGGTCTCCACCTACGAGCAGTACTTC	CASSLRVSTYEQYF
TRBJ2-7	many	.	TRBV5-1	TGTGCCAGCAGTTTAGGAGGGGACTCCTACGAGCAGTACTTC	CASSLGGDSYEQYF
TRBJ2-1	few	TRBD2	TRBV20-1	TGCAGTGCTAGAGATTGGGAGCGGGGGAGCTCCTACAATGAGCAGTTCTTC	CSARDWERGSSYNEQFF
TRBJ2-1	few	.	TRBV6-1	TGTGCCAGCTCAGCACAGGCGGACAATGAGCAGTTCTTC	CASSAQADNEQFF
TRBJ1-4	few	.	TRBV29-1	TGCAGCGTTGAAGAGAACCTACGTAGTGAAAAACTGTTTTTT	CSVEENLRSEKLFF
TRBJ1-3	.	.	TRBV3-1	TGTGCCAGCAGCCCGACAGTAAGAAACACCATATATTTT	CASSPTVRNTIYF
TRBJ2-7	few	TRBD1	TRBV5-1	TGCGCCAGCAGCGGGACAGAGAAGGGTTTTGTTTCATACGAGCAGTACTTC	CASSGTEKGFVSYEQYF
TRBJ1-4	few	.	TRBV7-2	TGTGCCATTTCCGACAGGACACTTGGGGAACTGTTTTTT	CAISDRTLGELFF